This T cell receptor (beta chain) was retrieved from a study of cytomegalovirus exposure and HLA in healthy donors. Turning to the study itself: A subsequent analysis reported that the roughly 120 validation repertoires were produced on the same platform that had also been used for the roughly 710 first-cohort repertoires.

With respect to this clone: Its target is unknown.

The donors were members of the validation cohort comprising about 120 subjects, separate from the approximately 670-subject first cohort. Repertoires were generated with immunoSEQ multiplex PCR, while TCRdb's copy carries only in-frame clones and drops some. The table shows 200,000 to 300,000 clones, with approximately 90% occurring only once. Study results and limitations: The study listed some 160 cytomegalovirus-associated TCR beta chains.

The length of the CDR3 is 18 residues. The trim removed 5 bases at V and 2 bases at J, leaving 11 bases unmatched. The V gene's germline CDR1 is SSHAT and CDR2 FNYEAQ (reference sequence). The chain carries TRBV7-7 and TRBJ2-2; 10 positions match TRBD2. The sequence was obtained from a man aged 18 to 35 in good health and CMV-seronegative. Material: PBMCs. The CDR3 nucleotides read TGTGCCAGCAGCCCTAGGCTTATAGCGGGAGGCAACACCGGGGAGCTGTTTTTT. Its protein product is CASSPRLIAGGNTGELFF.